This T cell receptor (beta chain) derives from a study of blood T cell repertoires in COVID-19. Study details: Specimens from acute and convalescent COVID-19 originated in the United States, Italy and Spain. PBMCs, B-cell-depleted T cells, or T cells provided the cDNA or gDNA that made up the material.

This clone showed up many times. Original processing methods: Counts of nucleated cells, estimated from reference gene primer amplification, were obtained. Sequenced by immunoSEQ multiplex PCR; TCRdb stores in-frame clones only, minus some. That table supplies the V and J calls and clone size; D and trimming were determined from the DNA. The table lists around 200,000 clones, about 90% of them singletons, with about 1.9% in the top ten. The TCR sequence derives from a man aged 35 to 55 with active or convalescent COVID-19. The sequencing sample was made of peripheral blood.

The CDR3 DNA sequence: TGCAGCGGGGGGGGGAGTAACACTGAAGCTTTCTTT. Its translation: CSGGGSNTEAFF. The J gene is TRBJ1-1, the V gene TRBV29-1, with D perhaps TRBD1 (5 bases). Deletions cut 7 bases from V and 2 bases from J, with 11 bases between. The CDR3 has 12 amino acids. The V gene's germline CDR1 is SQVTM and CDR2 ANQGSEA.